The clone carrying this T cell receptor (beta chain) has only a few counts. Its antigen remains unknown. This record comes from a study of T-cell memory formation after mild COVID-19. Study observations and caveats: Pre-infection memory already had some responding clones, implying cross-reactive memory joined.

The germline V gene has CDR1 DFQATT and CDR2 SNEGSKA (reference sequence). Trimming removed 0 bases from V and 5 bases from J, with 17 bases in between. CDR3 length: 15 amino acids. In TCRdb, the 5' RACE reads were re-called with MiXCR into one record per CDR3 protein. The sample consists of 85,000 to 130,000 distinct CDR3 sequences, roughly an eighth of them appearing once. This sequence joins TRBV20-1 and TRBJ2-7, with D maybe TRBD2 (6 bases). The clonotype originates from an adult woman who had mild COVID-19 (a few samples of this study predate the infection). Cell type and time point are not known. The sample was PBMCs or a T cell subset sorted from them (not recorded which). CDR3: CSARDLGGYSDEQYF. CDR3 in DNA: TGCAGTGCTAGAGATCTTGGGGGGTATAGCGACGAGCAGTACTTC.